The TCR beta chain under discussion was sequenced for a study of T-cell reconstitution after alpha-beta-depleted transplantation in children. This clonotype was detected a few times. Between the trimmed V and J ends, which lost 0 bases and 0 bases, there was a span of 8 bases. CDR3 length: 15 amino acids. In germline, CDR1 is DFQATT, CDR2 SNEGSKA (reference sequence). Library preparation (for TCRbeta) was performed with unique molecular identifiers. TCRdb re-analysed the PCR reads in MiXCR, keeping a single row per CDR3 protein. Among about 360,000 distinct CDR3 sequences listed, roughly 14% were seen once.

This rearrangement joins TRBV20-1 to TRBJ2-2; tentatively, D is TRBD2 (5 bases). The specimen was PBMCs, collected from the stem cell graft. The TCR sequence derives from a human donor who donated a stem cell graft to a child with Fanconi anemia. In nucleotides, the CDR3 is TGCAGTGCTAGAGAGGGTAGCGCGAACACCGGGGAGCTGTTTTTT. Amino acids: CSAREGSANTGELFF.